These 11 T cell receptor beta chains were all obtained from the same sample, sequenced in a study of T cells in Graves' hyperthyroidism and ophthalmopathy (dated by TCRdb to the late 2010s). Library prep was done by multiplex PCR. Sequencing used an Illumina HiSeq 2000. The TCR beta CDR3 regions were amplified from the RNA transcripts. A first-round RT-PCR of the TCR CDR3 used the HTBI primer set with the Qiagen OneStep RT-PCR kit. TCRdb cleaned the public reads at Q25 with fastp, built clones with MiXCR and kept in-frame beta chains. All rows with the same CDR3 protein become a single entry with the most common DNA and genes. Present in this sample are more than 50,000 distinct CDR3 sequences, about 53% of which were seen just once. Together, the top ten hold 2.5% to 4% of the sample. Source material: blood. All receptors come from a woman in her sixties with Graves' ophthalmopathy.

This CDR3 reads CSASAHLNYGYTF. CDR3 DNA: TGCAGTGCTAGTGCCCACCTTAACTATGGCTACACCTTC. The J gene is TRBJ1-2, the V gene TRBV20-1, with no clear D. CDR3 length equals 13 residues. Trimming shortened V by 3 bases and J by 1 base, and 9 bases separated the two germline ends. The germline V gene has CDR1 DFQATT and CDR2 SNEGSKA (reference sequence).

The chain links TRBV18 to TRBJ1-1; no firm D call. Per germline, CDR1 KGHSH and CDR2 LQKENI. The V end was cut by 5 bases, the J end by 0 bases, with 19 bases between. CDR3 length: 17 residues. CDR3 nucleotides: TGTGCCAGCTCATCATCTCGGACGGGGATTATGAACACTGAAGCTTTCTTT. Its translation is CASSSSRTGIMNTEAFF. The variable domain in full, with the rest retrieved from reference TRBV18 and TRBJ1-1, is NAGVMQNPRHLVRRRGQEARLRCSPMKGHSHVYWYRQLPEEGLKFMVYLQKENIIDESGMPKERFSAEFPKEGPSILRIQQVVRGDSAAYFCASSSSRTGIMNTEAFFGQGTRLTVV.

As concerns this clonotype: At one of its ends the junction is not consistent with the germline gene, which may arise from a read error. The chain joins TRBV24-1 to TRBJ2-1; 8 bases align to TRBD1. This CDR3 is 19 amino acids long. Germline V gene sequence: CDR1 KGHDR, CDR2 SFDVKD. CDR3 amino acids: CATSARGGQGSNSYSEQFF. In DNA, the CDR3 is TGTGCCACCAGTGCTAGGGGAGGACAGGGATCAAACTCCTACAGTGAGCAGTTCTTC.

At least ten counts were recorded for this clonotype. The V gene is TRBV7-3, the J gene TRBJ2-2; 7 bases agree with TRBD2. Germline V gene lookup returns CDR1 SGHTA and CDR2 FQGTGA. With V trimmed by 1 base and J by 0 bases, 8 bases remained unmatched. The CDR3 loop spans 18 amino acids. Written as DNA, the CDR3 is TGTGCCAGCAGCTTAAGACCGGGGGGAGCCCCGAACACCGGGGAGCTGTTTTTT. As protein: CASSLRPGGAPNTGELFF.

This clonotype was counted at least ten times. The chain couples TRBV12-3 or TRBV12-4 to TRBJ2-3, with TRBD1 matching 9 bases. CDR3 length: 15 amino acids. With V trimmed by 8 bases and J by 2 bases, 8 bases remained unmatched. In nucleotides, the CDR3 is TGTGCCAGCCGACAGGGGGGGGAGGTCACAGATACGCAGTATTTT. Encoded protein: CASRQGGEVTDTQYF.

This clonotype showed up just once. V usage is TRBV7-9 and J usage is TRBJ2-7; no clear D. In germline, CDR1 is SEHNR, CDR2 FQNEAQ (reference sequence). This CDR3 has 9 residues. CDR3 amino acids: CATPYEQYF. The CDR3 DNA sequence: TGTGCGACCCCCTACGAGCAGTACTTC.

This clonotype was recorded only once. This rearrangement joins TRBV11-2 to TRBJ1-2; perhaps TRBD1 as D (5 bases). Germline CDR1 and CDR2: SGHAT and FQNNGV. This CDR3 region has 14 residues. The V end was cut by 1 base, the J end by 4 bases, with 10 bases between. CDR3: CASSLATAGYGYTF. Here the CDR3 DNA reads TGTGCCAGCAGCTTAGCGACAGCCGGCTATGGCTACACCTTC.

This clonotype came up many times. The chain uses TRBV19 and TRBJ2-7, with D perhaps matching TRBD2 (7 bases). CDR3 length: 15 amino acids. The V and J ends lost 7 bases and 3 bases respectively, with 19 bases between them. Germline-derived CDR1 and CDR2 are LNHDA and SQIVND (reference sequence). The CDR3 sequence: CASTDSWGGGYEQYF. In nucleotides, the CDR3 is TGTGCCAGTACCGATAGTTGGGGGGGCGGCTACGAGCAGTACTTC. Full variable domain (missing parts from reference TRBV19 and TRBJ2-7): DGGITQSPKYLFRKEGQNVTLSCEQNLNHDAMYWYRQDPGQGLRLIYYSQIVNDFQKGDIAEGYSVSREKKESFPLTVTSAQKNPTAFYLCASTDSWGGGYEQYFGPGTRLTVT.

This chain links TRBV9 with TRBJ1-5, with 7 bases matching TRBD1. Germline V gene lookup returns CDR1 SGDLS and CDR2 YYNGEE. The CDR3 sequence is 17 residues long. After removal of 4 bases from V and 0 bases from J, the junction contained 10 bases not matched to a gene. This CDR3 reads CASSSGGWDSSNQPQHF. The CDR3, as DNA: TGTGCCAGCAGCTCAGGGGGGTGGGACAGTAGCAATCAGCCCCAGCATTTT.

In its sample, this clonotype was seen many times. The gene calls are TRBV7-8 and TRBJ2-5, with TRBD1 identical over 8 bases. The CDR3 extends over 14 amino acids. The ends lost 8 bases at V and 5 bases at J; junction bases unmatched: 10. Per the germline V gene, CDR1 is SGHVS and CDR2 is FQNEAQ. CDR3 residues: CASAARTGTETQYF. The CDR3 nucleotides are TGTGCCAGCGCCGCTAGGACAGGGACTGAGACCCAGTACTTC.

In the case of this clonotype: Because the CDR3 is missing its conserved closing phenylalanine or tryptophan, this is likely a read error. The DNA is left out, because the CDR3 cannot be placed on it with certainty; the CDR3 is given as TCRdb lists it. The chain links TRBV19 to TRBJ2-1; TRBD1, as called in the table, went unchecked against the DNA. The germline gives CDR1 LNHDA, CDR2 SQIVND (reference sequence). Termini included, the CDR3 measures 14 amino acids. The CDR3 sequence is CASSNRGGGYTFGS.